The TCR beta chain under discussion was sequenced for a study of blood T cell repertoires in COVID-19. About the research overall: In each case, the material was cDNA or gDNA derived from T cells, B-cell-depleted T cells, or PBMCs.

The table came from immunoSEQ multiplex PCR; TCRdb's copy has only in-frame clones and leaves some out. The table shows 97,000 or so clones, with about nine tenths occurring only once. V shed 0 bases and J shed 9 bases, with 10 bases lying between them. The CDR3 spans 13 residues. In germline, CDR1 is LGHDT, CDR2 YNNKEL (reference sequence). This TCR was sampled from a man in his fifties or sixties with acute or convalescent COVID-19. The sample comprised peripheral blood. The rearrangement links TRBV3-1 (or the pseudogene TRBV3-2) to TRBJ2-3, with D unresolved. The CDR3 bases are TGTGCCAGCAGCCAAGATGGCGGCAAGACGCAGTATTTT. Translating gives CASSQDGGKTQYF.